The following is a TCR beta chain sequence with its context. Ages ranged from roughly 18 to 100 years, with residence in about 24 US areas. The source of the sample is a study of blood T cell repertoires in COVID-19. V was trimmed by 0 bases and J by 8 bases, leaving 8 bases between them. Germline V gene lookup returns CDR1 LNHNV and CDR2 YYDKDF (reference sequence). This CDR3 is built from 13 residues. In the authors' methods: Amplification of reference gene primers provided the estimated nucleated cell counts. Clones were read by immunoSEQ multiplex PCR, and TCRdb kept only the in-frame ones, dropping some. That table is the source of V, J and clone size, and D and trimming were worked out from the DNA. The table includes 250,000 to 300,000 clones, around 80% detected once.

The sequenced sample consisted of PBMCs or T cells enriched from blood (not recorded which). J is TRBJ2-1 and V is TRBV15, with D possibly being TRBD1 (5 bases). The TCR comes from a man aged 25-45 years with acute COVID-19. This CDR3 is CATSRDKGDEQFF. The CDR3 DNA sequence: TGTGCCACCAGCAGAGATAAAGGGGATGAGCAGTTCTTC.